Following are 2 T cell receptor beta chains from one sample sequenced in a study of cytomegalovirus exposure and HLA in healthy donors. Primers included in the PCR were 60 Vbeta and 13 Jbeta primers. TCRdb's copy holds only in-frame clones and misses some; the assay was immunoSEQ multiplex PCR. The repertoire holds roughly 220,000 clones, around four fifths seen once, with 1.7% in the top ten. The specimen was PBMCs. The receptors derive from a man aged 45-65 years in good health and CMV-seronegative.

To note about this clone: Other nucleotide sequences in the sample specify the same CDR3. The chain has TRBV18 and TRBJ2-7; D gene unclear. The V gene's germline CDR1 is KGHSH and CDR2 LQKENI. This CDR3 contains 13 residues. The V end lost 0 bases, the J end lost 0 bases, and 3 bases lay between the germline ends. In DNA form, the CDR3 reads TGTGCCAGCTCACCACCTAGCTCCTACGAGCAGTACTTC. It codes for CASSPPSSYEQYF.

The chain has TRBV9 and TRBJ1-3, with a weak D call TRBD1 (5 bases). The CDR3 loop spans 15 amino acids. Looked up from germline, CDR1 is SGDLS and CDR2 is YYNGEE. Trimming stripped 7 bases from V and 0 bases from J, with 14 bases between. CDR3 nucleotides: TGTGCCAGCGGTCGGGACTCGAGCTCTGGAAACACCATATATTTT. Amino acids: CASGRDSSSGNTIYF. The full variable domain, rest sourced from reference TRBV9 and TRBJ1-3, is DSGVTQTPKHLITATGQRVTLRCSPRSGDLSVYWYQQSLDQGLQFLIQYYNGEERAKGNILERFSAQQFPDLHSELNLSSLELGDSALYFCASGRDSSSGNTIYFGEGSWLTVV.